This TCR beta chain was recovered during a study of T cells in Graves' hyperthyroidism and ophthalmopathy. The study's findings and limits: Most expanded thyroid clonotypes above 0.001 also appeared in blood.

Template material for amplifying TCR beta CDR3 regions consisted of RNA transcripts. A first-round RT-PCR of the TCR CDR3 used the HTBI primer set. TCRdb recomputed calls from the multiplex PCR reads with MiXCR, one row per CDR3 protein. The repertoire holds fewer than 450,000 distinct CDR3 sequences, with roughly 17% as singletons. CDR3 length: 13 residues. V lost 4 bases, J lost 9 bases, and 16 bases lay in between. Germline CDR1 and CDR2: SQVTM and ANQGSEA. Uncontrolled infection, other autoimmune disease, pregnancy or lactation led to exclusion. With respect to this clonotype: The target antigen is unknown.

This chain links TRBV29-1 with TRBJ1-5, with D unclear. This sequence was found in a woman aged 30 to 39 with Graves' hyperthyroidism that later progressed to Graves' ophthalmopathy. The sample comprised blood. The CDR3 DNA reads as TGCAGCGTTGTGGAGGCGGTGCGAGGGCCCCAGCATTTT. Its translation: CSVVEAVRGPQHF.